The clone carrying this T cell receptor beta chain was seen only once. The antigen is undetermined. Donors had nominal health at sampling but likely had unrecorded immune exposures. Trimming took 4 bases from V and 4 from J, leaving 13 bases between them. This CDR3 spans 14 amino acids. CDR1 and CDR2 (germline): MDHEN, SYDVKM. Primers included in the PCR were 60 Vbeta and 13 Jbeta primers. Method: immunoSEQ multiplex PCR; TCRdb's copy keeps in-frame clones and lacks some. The data hold 120,000 or so clones, with 79% observed a single time. This entry belongs to a study of cytomegalovirus exposure and HLA in healthy donors. Overall study results and limits: Reports indicate that TCR beta sequences accurately predicted the HLA-A and HLA-B alleles of most subjects. For most TCR beta V segments, an earlier analysis put the productive rate at about 87% or about 30% of the time. By a later analysis, the bulk of CMV-associated TCR beta chains appeared HLA-restricted.

This chain links TRBV28 with TRBJ1-2; possible D gene TRBD1, 5 bases. The clonotype originates from a man younger than 30 in good health and CMV-seronegative. Material: PBMCs. CDR3 coding DNA: TGTGCCAGCAGTTCCCCCCAGGGAATCTATGGCTACACCTTC. This codes for CASSSPQGIYGYTF.